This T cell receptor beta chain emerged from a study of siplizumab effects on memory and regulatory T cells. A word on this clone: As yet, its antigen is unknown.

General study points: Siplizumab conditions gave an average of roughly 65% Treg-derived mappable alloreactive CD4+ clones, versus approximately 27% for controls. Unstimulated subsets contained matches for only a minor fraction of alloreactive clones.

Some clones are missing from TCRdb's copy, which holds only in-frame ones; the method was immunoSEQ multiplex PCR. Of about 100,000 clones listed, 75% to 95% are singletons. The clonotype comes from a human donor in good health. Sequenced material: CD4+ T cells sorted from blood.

The DNA for the CDR3 is TGCGCCAGCAGCGTTAGTAGCGGCGACACAGATACGCAGTATTTT. It encodes CASSVSSGDTDTQYF. The chain joins TRBV5-1 to TRBJ2-3, with TRBD2 as a possible D gene (6 bases). V was cut by 4 bases and J by 2 bases, with 14 bases left in between. The V gene's germline CDR1 is SGHRS and CDR2 YFSETQ. This CDR3 has 15 residues.